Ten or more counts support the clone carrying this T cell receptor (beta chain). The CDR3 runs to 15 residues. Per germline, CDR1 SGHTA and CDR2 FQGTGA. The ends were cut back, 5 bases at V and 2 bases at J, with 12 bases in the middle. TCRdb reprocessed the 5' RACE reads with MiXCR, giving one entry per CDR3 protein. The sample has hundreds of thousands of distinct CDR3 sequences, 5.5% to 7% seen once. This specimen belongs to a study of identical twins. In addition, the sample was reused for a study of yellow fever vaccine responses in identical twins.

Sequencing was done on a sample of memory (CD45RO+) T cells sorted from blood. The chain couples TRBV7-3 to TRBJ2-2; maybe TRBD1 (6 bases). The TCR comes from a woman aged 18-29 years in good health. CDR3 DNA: TGTGCCAGCAGCCCACAGGGACACAACACCGGGGAGCTGTTTTTT. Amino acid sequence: CASSPQGHNTGELFF.